The present T cell receptor (beta chain) was sequenced within a study of control samples from healthy donors and cancer patients. The table came from immunoSEQ multiplex PCR; TCRdb's copy has only in-frame clones and leaves some out. The sample carries just under 75,000 clones, roughly 90% recorded once. The sequenced material came from blood. The TCR originated in a woman aged 50 to 60 in good health.

The CDR3 DNA sequence: TGTGCCAGCAGCCAAGGCAGGAGGGGGGTGCGAGAGCCCCAGCATTTT. It is translated as CASSQGRRGVREPQHF. V gene TRBV3-1 (or the pseudogene TRBV3-2) combines with J gene TRBJ1-5, with D perhaps matching TRBD1 (6 bases). With 1 base removed from V and 8 bases from J, the gap between germline ends came to 18 bases. Germline V gives CDR1 LGHDT, CDR2 YNNKEL (reference sequence). This CDR3 is built from 16 residues.